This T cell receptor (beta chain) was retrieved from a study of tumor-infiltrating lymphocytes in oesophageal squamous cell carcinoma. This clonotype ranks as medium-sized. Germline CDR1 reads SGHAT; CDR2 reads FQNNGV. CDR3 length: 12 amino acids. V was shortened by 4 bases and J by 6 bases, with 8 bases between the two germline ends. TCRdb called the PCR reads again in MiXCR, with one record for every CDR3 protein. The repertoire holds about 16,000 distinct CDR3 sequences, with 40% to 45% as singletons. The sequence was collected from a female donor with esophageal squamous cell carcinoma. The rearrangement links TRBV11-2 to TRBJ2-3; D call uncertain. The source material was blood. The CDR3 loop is CASSSGSDTQYF. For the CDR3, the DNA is TGTGCCAGCAGCTCCGGCTCCGATACGCAGTATTTT. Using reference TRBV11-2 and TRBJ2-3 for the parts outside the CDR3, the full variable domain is EAGVAQSPRYKIIEKRQSVAFWCNPISGHATLYWYQQILGQGPKLLIQFQNNGVVDDSQLPKDRFSAERLKGVDSTLKIQPAKLEDSAVYLCASSSGSDTQYFGPGTRLTVL.